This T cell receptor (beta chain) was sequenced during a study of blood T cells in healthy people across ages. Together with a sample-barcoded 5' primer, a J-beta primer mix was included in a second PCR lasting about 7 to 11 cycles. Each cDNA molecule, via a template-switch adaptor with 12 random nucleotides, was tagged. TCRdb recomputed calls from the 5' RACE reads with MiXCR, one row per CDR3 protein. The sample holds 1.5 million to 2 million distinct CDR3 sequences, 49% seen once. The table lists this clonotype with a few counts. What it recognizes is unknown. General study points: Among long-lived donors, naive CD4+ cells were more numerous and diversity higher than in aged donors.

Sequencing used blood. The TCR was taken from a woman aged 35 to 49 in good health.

CDR3 sequence reads: CASSQGTGEDEQYF. The DNA of the CDR3 is TGTGCCAGCAGCCAAGGGACAGGGGAGGACGAGCAGTACTTC. This chain links TRBV5-8 with TRBJ2-7; 10 nucleotides agree with TRBD1. Germline CDR1 and CDR2: SGHTS and YDEGEE. This CDR3 has 14 residues. The V gene end was trimmed by 4 bases and the J gene end by 5 bases; junction bases not matched to a gene: 6.